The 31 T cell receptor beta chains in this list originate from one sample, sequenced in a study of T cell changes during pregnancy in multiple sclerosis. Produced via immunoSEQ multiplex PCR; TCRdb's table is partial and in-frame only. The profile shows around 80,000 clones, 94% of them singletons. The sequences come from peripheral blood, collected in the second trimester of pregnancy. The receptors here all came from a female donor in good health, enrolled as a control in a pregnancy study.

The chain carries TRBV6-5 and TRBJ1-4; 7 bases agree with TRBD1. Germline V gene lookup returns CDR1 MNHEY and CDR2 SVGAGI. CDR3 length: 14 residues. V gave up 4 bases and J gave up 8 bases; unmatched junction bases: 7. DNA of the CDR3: TGTGCCAGCAGTTTGCAGGGGGGAGAAGAAAAACTGTTTTTT. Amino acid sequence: CASSLQGGEEKLFF.

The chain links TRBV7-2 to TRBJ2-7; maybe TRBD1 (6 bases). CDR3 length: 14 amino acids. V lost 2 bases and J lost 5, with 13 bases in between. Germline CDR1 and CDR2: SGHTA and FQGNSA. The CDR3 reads CASSLSAGGHEQYF. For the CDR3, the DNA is TGTGCCAGCAGCTTATCGGCTGGGGGCCACGAGCAGTACTTC.

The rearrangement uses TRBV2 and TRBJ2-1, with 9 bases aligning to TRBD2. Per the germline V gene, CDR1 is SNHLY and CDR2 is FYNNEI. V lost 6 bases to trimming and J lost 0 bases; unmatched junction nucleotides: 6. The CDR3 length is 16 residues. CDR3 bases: TGTGCCAGCAGAGGACTAGCGCCCACCTCCTACAATGAGCAGTTCTTC. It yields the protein CASRGLAPTSYNEQFF. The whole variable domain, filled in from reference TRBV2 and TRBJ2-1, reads EPEVTQTPSHQVTQMGQEVILRCVPISNHLYFYWYRQILGQKVEFLVSFYNNEISEKSEIFDDQFSVERPDGSNFTLKIRSTKLEDSAMYFCASRGLAPTSYNEQFFGPGTRLTVL.

CDR3 DNA sequence: TGTGCCAGCAGTTACGACTCGACAGGATCTGGCTACACCTTC. Amino acid sequence: CASSYDSTGSGYTF. V usage is TRBV6-5 and J usage is TRBJ1-2, with a weak D call TRBD1 (6 bases). The CDR3 extends over 14 amino acids. The V end was cut by 2 bases, the J end by 7 bases, with 14 bases between. Per the germline V gene, CDR1 is MNHEY and CDR2 is SVGAGI.

CDR3: CASRDPSGGYGYTF. The CDR3 DNA reads as TGTGCCAGTAGGGACCCCAGCGGAGGATATGGCTACACCTTC. This rearrangement joins TRBV19 to TRBJ1-2; no reliable D call. V was shortened by 6 bases and J by 5 bases, with 16 bases between the two germline ends. The CDR3 has 14 residues. CDR1 and CDR2 from the germline V gene are LNHDA and SQIVND (reference sequence).

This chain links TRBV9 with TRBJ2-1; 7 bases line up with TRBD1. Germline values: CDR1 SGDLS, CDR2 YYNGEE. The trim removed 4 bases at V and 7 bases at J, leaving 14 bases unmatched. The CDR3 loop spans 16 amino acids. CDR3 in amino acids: CASSPRMWEQGNEQFF. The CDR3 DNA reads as TGTGCCAGCAGCCCCAGGATGTGGGAACAGGGGAATGAGCAGTTCTTC.

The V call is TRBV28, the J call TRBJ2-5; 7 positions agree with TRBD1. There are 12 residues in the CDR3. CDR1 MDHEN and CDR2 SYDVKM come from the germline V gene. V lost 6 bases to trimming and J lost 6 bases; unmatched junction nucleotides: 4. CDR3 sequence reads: CASRRTGKTQYF. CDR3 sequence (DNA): TGTGCCAGCAGACGGACAGGAAAGACCCAGTACTTC.

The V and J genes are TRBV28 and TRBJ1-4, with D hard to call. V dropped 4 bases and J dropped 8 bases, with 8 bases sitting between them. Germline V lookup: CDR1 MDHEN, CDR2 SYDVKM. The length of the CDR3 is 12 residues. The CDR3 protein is CASSYPQEKLFF. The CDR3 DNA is TGTGCCAGCAGTTATCCGCAGGAAAAACTGTTTTTT.

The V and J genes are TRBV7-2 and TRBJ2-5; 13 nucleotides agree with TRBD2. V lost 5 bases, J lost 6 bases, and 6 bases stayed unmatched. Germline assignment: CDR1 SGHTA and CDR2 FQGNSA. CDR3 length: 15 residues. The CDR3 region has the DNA TGTGCCAGCAGCGCGACTAGCGGGAGGTCTAAGACCCAGTACTTC. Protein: CASSATSGRSKTQYF.

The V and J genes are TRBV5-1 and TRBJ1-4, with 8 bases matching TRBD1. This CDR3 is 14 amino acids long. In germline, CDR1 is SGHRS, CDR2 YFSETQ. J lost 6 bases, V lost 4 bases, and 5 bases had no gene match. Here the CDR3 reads CASSPTGGYEKLFF. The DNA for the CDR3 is TGCGCCAGCAGCCCCACAGGGGGGTATGAAAAACTGTTTTTT.

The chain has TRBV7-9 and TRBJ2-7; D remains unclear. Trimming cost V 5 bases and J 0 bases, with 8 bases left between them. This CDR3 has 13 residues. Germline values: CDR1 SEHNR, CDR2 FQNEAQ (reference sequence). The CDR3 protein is CASSPVSSYEQYF. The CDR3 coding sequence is TGTGCCAGCAGCCCTGTTAGCTCCTACGAGCAGTACTTC.

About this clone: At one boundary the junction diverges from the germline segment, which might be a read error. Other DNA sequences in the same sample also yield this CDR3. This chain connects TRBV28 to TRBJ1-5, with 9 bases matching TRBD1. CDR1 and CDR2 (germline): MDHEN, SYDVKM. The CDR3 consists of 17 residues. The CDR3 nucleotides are TGCGCCAGCAGTCCCCAAGACAGGGGGATAACCAATCAGCCCCAGCATTTT. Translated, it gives CASSPQDRGITNQPQHF.

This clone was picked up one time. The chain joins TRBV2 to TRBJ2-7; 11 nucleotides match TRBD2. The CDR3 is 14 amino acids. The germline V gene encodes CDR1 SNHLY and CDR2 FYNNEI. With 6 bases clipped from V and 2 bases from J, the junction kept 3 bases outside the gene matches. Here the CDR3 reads CASSGLAGTYEQYF. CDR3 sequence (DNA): TGTGCCAGCAGCGGACTAGCGGGTACCTACGAGCAGTACTTC.

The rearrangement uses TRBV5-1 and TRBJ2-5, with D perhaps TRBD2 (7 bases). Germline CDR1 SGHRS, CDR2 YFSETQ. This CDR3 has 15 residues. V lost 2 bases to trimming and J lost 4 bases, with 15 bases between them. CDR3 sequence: CASSFSAGARETQYF. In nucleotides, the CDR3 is TGCGCCAGCAGCTTCTCGGCGGGGGCGAGAGAGACCCAGTACTTC.

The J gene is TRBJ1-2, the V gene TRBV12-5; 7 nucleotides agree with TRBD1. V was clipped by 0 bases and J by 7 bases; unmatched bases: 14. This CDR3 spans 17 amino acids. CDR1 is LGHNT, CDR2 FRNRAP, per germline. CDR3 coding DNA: TGTGCTAGTGGTTTGGTACTAAAGGGACAGCCCTTTGTTGGCTACACCTTC. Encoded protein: CASGLVLKGQPFVGYTF.

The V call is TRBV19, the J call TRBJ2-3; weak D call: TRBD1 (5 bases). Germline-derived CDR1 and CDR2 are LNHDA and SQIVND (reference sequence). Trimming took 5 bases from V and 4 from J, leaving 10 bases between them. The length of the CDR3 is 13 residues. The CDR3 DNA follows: TGTGCCAGTAGTTCCCAGGGCTCAGATACGCAGTATTTT. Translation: CASSSQGSDTQYF.

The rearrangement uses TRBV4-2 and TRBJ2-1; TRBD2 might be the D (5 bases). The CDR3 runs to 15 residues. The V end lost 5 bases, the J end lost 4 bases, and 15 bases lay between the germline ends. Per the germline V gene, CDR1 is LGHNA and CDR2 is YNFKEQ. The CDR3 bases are TGTGCCAGCAGCGAAGGGCTAGCAGCGTACAATGAGCAGTTCTTC. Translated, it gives CASSEGLAAYNEQFF.

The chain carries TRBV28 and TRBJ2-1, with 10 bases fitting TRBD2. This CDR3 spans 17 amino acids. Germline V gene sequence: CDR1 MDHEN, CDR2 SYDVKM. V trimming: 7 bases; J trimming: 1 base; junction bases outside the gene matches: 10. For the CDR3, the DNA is TGTGCCAGCACCTATCTAGCGGGAGTTAGTTCCTACAATGAGCAGTTCTTC. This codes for CASTYLAGVSSYNEQFF. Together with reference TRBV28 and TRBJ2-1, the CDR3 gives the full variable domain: DVKVTQSSRYLVKRTGEKVFLECVQDMDHENMFWYRQDPGLGLRLIYFSYDVKMKEKGDIPEGYSVSREKKERFSLILESASTNQTSMYLCASTYLAGVSSYNEQFFGPGTRLTVL.

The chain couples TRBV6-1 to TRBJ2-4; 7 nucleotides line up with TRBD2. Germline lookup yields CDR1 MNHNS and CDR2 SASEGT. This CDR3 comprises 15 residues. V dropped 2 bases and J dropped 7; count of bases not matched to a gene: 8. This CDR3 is CASSEKGGVRNIQYF. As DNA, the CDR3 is TGTGCCAGCAGTGAAAAGGGAGGGGTTAGGAACATTCAGTACTTC.

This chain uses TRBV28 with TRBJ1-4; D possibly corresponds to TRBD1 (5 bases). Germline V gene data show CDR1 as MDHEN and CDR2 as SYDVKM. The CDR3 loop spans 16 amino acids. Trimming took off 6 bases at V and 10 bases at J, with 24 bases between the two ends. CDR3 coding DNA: TGTGCCAGCAGGGAATTAGCAGGGCAGTCGGAGGGAAAACTGTTTTTT. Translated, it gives CASRELAGQSEGKLFF.

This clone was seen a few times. The DNA for the CDR3 is TGTGCCAGCAGTCCAAGAGAGAGTGACTACGAGCAGTACTTC. Translating gives CASSPRESDYEQYF. This chain links TRBV27 with TRBJ2-7; D gene ambiguous. Trimming cost V 5 bases and J 3 bases, with 14 bases left between them. There are 14 residues in the CDR3. The germline V gene has CDR1 MNHEY and CDR2 SMNVEV (reference sequence).

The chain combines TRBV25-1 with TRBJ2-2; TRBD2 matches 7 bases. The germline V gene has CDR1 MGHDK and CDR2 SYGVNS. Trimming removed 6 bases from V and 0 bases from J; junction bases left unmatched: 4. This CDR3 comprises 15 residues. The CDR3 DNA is TGTGCCAGCAGCAGCGGGACCACGAACACCGGGGAGCTGTTTTTT. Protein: CASSSGTTNTGELFF.

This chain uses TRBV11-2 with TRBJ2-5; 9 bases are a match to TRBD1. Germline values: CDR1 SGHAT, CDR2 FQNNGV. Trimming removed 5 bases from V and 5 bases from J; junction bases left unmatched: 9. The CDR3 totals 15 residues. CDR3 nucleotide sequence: TGTGCCAGCAGCGCTTACAGGGGGCGGGACGAGACCCAGTACTTC. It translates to CASSAYRGRDETQYF. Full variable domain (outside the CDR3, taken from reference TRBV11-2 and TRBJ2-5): EAGVAQSPRYKIIEKRQSVAFWCNPISGHATLYWYQQILGQGPKLLIQFQNNGVVDDSQLPKDRFSAERLKGVDSTLKIQPAKLEDSAVYLCASSAYRGRDETQYFGPGTRLLVL.

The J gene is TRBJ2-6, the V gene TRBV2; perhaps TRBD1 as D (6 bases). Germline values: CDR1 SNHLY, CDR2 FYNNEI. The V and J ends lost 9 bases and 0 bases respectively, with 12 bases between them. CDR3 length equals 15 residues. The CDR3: CARDTGISGANVLTF. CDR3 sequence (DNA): TGTGCCAGAGATACAGGGATCTCTGGGGCCAACGTCCTGACTTTC. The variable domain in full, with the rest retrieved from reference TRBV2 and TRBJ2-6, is EPEVTQTPSHQVTQMGQEVILRCVPISNHLYFYWYRQILGQKVEFLVSFYNNEISEKSEIFDDQFSVERPDGSNFTLKIRSTKLEDSAMYFCARDTGISGANVLTFGAGSRLTVL.

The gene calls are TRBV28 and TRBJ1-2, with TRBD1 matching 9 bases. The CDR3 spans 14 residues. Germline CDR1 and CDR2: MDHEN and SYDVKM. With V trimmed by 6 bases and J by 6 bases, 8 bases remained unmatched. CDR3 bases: TGTGCCAGCAGATCGACAGGGGGTAGGCATGGCTACACCTTC. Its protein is CASRSTGGRHGYTF.

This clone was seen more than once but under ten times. The CDR3 region is CASSMDKNQPQHF. The CDR3 DNA follows: TGTGCCAGCAGCATGGACAAAAATCAGCCCCAGCATTTT. The chain recombines TRBV5-4 with TRBJ1-5; a weak D match, TRBD1 (5 bases). Germline assignment: CDR1 SGHNT and CDR2 YYREEE (reference sequence). CDR3 size: 13 residues. With 4 bases removed from V and 4 bases from J, the gap between germline ends came to 9 bases.

The CDR3 spells CASSPVWGAYEQYF. The CDR3 DNA reads TGTGCCAGTAGCCCCGTCTGGGGGGCCTACGAGCAGTACTTC. The rearrangement links TRBV19 to TRBJ2-7; perhaps TRBD2 as D (6 bases). V was trimmed by 6 bases and J by 2 bases, leaving 14 bases between them. Germline CDR1 and CDR2: LNHDA and SQIVND (reference sequence). This CDR3 spans 14 amino acids.

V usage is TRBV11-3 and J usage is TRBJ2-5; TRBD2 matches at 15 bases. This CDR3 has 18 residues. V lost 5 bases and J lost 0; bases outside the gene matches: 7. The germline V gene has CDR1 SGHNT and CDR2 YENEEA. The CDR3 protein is CASSKRTSGRADQETQYF. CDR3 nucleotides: TGTGCCAGCAGCAAAAGGACTAGCGGGAGGGCCGACCAAGAGACCCAGTACTTC.

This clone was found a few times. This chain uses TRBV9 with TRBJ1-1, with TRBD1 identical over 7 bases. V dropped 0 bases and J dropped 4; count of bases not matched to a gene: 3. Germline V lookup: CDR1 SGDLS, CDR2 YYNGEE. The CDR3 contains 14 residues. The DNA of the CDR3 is TGTGCCAGCAGCGTAGATTCAGGGGGCACTGAAGCTTTCTTT. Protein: CASSVDSGGTEAFF. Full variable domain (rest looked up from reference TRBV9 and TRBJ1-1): DSGVTQTPKHLITATGQRVTLRCSPRSGDLSVYWYQQSLDQGLQFLIQYYNGEERAKGNILERFSAQQFPDLHSELNLSSLELGDSALYFCASSVDSGGTEAFFGQGTRLTVV.

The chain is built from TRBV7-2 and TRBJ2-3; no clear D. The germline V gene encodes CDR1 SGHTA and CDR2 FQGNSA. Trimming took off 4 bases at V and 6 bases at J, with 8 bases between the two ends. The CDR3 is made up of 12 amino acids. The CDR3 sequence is CASSSNRDTQYF. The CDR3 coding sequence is TGTGCCAGCAGCTCGAACCGGGATACGCAGTATTTT. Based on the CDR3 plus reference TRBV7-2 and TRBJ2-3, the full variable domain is GAGVSQSPSNKVTEKGKDVELRCDPISGHTALYWYRQSLGQGLEFLIYFQGNSAPDKSGLPSDRFSAERTGGSVSTLTIQRTQQEDSAVYLCASSSNRDTQYFGPGTRLTVL.

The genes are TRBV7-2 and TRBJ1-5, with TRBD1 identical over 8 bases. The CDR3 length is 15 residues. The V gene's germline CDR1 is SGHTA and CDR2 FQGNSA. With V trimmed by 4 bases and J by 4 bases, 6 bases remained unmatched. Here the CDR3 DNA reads TGTGCCAGCAGCTACGGACAGGGAGGAAATCAGCCCCAGCATTTT. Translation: CASSYGQGGNQPQHF.